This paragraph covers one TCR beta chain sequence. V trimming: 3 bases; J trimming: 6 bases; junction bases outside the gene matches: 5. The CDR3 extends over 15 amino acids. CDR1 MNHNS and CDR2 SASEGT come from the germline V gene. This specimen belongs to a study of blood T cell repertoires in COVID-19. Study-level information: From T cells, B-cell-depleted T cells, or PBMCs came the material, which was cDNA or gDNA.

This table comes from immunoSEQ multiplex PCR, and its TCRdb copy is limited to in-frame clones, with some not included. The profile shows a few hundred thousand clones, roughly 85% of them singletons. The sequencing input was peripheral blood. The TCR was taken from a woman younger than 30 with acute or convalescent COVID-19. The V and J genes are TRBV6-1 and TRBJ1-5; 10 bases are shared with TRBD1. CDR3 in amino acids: CASSEGQGRGQPQHF. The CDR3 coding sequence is TGTGCCAGCAGTGAGGGACAGGGGAGGGGTCAGCCCCAGCATTTT.